A single TCR beta chain is shown here with its context. Antigen specificity is unknown. This specimen belongs to a study of T cell repertoires in cytomegalovirus infection. As for the study in general: Signatures in public TCR beta sequences pointed to both CMV infection and matching HLA type. Findings of the study overall: Ex vivo, HLA-C-restricted CMV-specific TCR beta clonotypes prevailed over the rest of the response.

CDR3 size: 14 residues. Trimming took 5 bases from V and 2 from J, leaving 13 bases between them. Germline V CDR1 and CDR2: SNHLY, FYNNEI. TCRdb called the reads again in MiXCR, with one record for every CDR3 protein. The sample lists about 770,000 distinct CDR3 sequences, 25% to 30% occurring once. The chain links TRBV2 to TRBJ2-7; D not resolved. The input for sequencing was cultured CD8+ T cells from PBMCs, taken from culture after CMV antigen stimulation. This clonotype was obtained from a human donor in good health (CMV status not recorded). Some clones in this sample may be carry-over from other donors' samples. CDR3 in amino acids: CASSSSADTYEQYF. In DNA form, the CDR3 reads TGTGCCAGCAGTTCCTCGGCGGATACCTACGAGCAGTACTTC.